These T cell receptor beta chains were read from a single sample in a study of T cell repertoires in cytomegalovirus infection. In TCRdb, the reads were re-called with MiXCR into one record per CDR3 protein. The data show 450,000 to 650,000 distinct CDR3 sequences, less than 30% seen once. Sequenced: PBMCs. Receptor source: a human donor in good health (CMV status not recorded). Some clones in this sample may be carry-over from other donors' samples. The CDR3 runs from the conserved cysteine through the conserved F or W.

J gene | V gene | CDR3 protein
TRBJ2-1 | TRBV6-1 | CASSDRVLGNEQFF
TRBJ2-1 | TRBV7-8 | CASSFSGIANEQFF
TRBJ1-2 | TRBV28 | CASSPQPGVFYGYTF
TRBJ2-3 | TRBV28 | CASSLGTRKDTQYF
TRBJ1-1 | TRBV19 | CASSPFTGRLTEAFF
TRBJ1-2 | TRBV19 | CASSITGYVAGYTF
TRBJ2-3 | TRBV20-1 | CSARGTSGYTDTQYF
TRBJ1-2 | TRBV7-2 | CASSTRTGSPYGYTF
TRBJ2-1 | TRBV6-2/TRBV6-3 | CASGTGWYNEQFF
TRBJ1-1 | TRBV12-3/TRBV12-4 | CASRRTEAFF
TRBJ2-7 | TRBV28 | CASSLEQLDGEQYF
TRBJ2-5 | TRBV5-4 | CASSLAPSGSETQYF
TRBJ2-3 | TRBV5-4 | CASSLGTSGSTDTQYF
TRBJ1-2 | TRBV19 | CASSIEEGYGYTF
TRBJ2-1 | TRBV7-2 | CASSLVPASGSYDNEQFF
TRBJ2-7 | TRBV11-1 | CASSPTDTFYEQYF
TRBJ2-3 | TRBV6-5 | CASKPGPVSADTQYF
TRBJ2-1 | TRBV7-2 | CASSSRYRGRFGSNEQFF
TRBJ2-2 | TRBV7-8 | CASSFALDGELFF
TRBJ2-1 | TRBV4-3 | CASSQDLVSNEQFF
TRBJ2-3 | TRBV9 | CASSLGLAGTSADTQYF
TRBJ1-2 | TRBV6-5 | CASSYSGGQNGYTF
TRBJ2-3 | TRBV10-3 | CAINEDSSTDTQYF
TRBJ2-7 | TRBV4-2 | CASSQTVGSDEQYF